This TCR beta chain came from a study of neoadjuvant anti-PD-1 for oral cavity cancer. The wider study: Nivolumab at 3 mg/kg was mostly given biweekly, three to four doses, pre-surgery. Patients without progression received a fourth nivolumab dose around day 43, then surgical resection on days 50-56.

Study outcomes and limitations: TCR analyses covered only a few patients per response group.

As for this clone: Its antigen is not identified. Germline and junction disagree at one end, which may indicate a read error.

Germline V lookup: CDR1 MNHNS, CDR2 SASEGT. This CDR3 region has 13 residues. The time point is: after neoadjuvant nivolumab, at surgical resection. Some clones are missing from TCRdb's copy, which holds only in-frame ones; the method was immunoSEQ multiplex PCR. Among about 15,000 clones, approximately 40% were seen once, and the ten largest hold about 39%. The clonotype originates from a person aged 35-79 years with oral cavity squamous cell carcinoma. This chain joins TRBV6-1 and TRBJ2-5, with D possibly matching TRBD1 (6 bases). The sample consisted of tumor tissue, taken after nivolumab (anti-PD-1) treatment. In nucleotides, the CDR3 is TGTGCCATCAGTGGGGACAACCAAGAGACCCAGTACTTC. This translates into CAISGDNQETQYF.